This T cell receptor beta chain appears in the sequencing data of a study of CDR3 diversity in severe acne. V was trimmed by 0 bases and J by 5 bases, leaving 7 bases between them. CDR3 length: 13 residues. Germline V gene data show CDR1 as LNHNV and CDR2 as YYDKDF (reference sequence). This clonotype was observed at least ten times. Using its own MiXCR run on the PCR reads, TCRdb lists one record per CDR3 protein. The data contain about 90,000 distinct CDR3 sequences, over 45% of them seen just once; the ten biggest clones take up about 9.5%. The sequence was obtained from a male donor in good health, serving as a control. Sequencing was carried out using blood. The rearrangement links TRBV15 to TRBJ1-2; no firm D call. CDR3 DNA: TGTGCCACCAGCAGAGATAGGTGGTATGGCTACACCTTC. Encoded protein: CATSRDRWYGYTF.